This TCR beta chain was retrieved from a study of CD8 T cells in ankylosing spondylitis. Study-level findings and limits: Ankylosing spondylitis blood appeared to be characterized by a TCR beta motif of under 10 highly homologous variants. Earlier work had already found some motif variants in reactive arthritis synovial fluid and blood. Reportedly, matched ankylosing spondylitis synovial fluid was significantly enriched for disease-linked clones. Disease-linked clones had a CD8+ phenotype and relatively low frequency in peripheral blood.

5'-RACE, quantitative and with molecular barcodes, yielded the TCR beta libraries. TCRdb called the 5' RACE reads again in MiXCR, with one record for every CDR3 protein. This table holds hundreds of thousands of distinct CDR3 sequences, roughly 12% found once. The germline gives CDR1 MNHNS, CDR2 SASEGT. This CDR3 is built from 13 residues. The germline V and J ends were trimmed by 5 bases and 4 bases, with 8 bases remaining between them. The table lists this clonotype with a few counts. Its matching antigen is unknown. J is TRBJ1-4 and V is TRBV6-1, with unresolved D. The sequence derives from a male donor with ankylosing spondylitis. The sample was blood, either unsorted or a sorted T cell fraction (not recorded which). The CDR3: CASSRAFNEKLFF. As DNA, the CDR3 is TGTGCCAGCAGTAGGGCTTTTAATGAAAAACTGTTTTTT.